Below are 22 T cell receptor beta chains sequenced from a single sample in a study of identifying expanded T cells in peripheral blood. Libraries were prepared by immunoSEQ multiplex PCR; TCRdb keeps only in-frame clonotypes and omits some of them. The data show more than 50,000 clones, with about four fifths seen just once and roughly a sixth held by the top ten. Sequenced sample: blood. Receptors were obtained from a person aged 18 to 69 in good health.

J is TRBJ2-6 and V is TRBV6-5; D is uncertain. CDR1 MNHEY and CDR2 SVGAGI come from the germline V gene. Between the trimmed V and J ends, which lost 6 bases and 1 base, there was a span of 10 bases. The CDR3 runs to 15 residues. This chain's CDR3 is CASSLDWSGANVLTF. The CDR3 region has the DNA TGTGCCAGCAGCCTAGATTGGTCTGGGGCCAACGTCCTGACTTTC.

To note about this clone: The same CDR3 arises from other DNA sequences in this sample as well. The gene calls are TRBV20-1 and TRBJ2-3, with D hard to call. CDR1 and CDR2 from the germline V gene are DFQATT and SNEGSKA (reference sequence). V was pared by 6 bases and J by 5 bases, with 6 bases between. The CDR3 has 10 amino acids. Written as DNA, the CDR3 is TGCAGTGCCTCCATAGATACGCAGTATTTT. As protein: CSASIDTQYF.

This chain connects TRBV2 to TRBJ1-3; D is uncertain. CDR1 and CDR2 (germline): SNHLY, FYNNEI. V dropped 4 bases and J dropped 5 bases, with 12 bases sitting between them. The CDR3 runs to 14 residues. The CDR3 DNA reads TGTGCCAGCAGTGGGAGCCGAAGTAGAAACACCATATATTTT. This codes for CASSGSRSRNTIYF.

In nucleotides, the CDR3 is TGTGCCAGCAGCTTGACGAAGGGGGACGATTCACCCCTCCACTTT. Amino acids: CASSLTKGDDSPLHF. V and J are TRBV7-8 and TRBJ1-6; D may be TRBD1 (6 bases). Trimming pared 3 bases from V and 8 bases from J, leaving 14 bases between. CDR1 SGHVS and CDR2 FQNEAQ come from the germline V gene. The CDR3 contains 15 residues.

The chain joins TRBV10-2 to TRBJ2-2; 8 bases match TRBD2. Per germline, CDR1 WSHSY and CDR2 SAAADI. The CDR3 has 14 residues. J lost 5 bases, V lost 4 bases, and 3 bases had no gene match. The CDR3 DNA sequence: TGCGCCAGCAGTGTCGGCGGGGGGACCGGGGAGCTGTTTTTT. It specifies CASSVGGGTGELFF.

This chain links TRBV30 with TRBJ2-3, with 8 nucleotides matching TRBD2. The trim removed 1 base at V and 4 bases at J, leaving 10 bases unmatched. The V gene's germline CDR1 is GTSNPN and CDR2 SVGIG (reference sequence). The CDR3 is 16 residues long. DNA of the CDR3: TGTGCCTGGAGTGGGGGAGGCGGGAGGCGAGCAGATACGCAGTATTTT. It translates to CAWSGGGGRRADTQYF. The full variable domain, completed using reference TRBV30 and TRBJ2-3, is SQTIHQWPATLVQPVGSPLSLECTVEGTSNPNLYWYRQAAGRGLQLLFYSVGIGQISSEVPQNLSASRPQDRQFILSSKKLLLSDSGFYLCAWSGGGGRRADTQYFGPGTRLTVL.

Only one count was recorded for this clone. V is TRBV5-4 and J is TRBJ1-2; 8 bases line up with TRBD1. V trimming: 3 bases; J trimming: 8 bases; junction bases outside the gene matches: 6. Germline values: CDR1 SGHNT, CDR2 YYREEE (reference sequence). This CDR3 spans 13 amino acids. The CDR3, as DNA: TGTGCCAGCAGCTCGTGGACAGGGAAAGGCTACACCTTC. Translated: CASSSWTGKGYTF.

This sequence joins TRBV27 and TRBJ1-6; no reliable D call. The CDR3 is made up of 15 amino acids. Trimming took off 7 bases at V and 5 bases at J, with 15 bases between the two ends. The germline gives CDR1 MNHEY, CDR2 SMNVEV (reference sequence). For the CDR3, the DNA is TGTGCCAGCATGAAGTATAGGCAGAATAATTCACCCCTCCACTTT. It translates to CASMKYRQNNSPLHF.

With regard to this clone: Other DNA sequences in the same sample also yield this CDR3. CDR3 sequence reads: CASSPGTSGYYSYEQYF. CDR3 nucleotides: TGTGCCAGCAGCCCAGGGACTAGCGGTTACTATTCCTACGAGCAGTACTTC. V gene TRBV7-2 combines with J gene TRBJ2-7; TRBD2 agrees at 11 bases. This CDR3 has 17 amino acids. The V and J ends lost 5 bases and 1 base, in that order; junction bases with no gene match: 10. CDR1 is SGHTA, CDR2 FQGNSA, per germline.

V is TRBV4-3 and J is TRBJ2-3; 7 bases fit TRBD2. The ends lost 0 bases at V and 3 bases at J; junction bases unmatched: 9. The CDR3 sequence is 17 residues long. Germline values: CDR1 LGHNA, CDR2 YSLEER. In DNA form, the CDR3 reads TGCGCCAGCAGCCAAGATTGGGGGGGTAGACAGACAGATACGCAGTATTTT. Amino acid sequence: CASSQDWGGRQTDTQYF.

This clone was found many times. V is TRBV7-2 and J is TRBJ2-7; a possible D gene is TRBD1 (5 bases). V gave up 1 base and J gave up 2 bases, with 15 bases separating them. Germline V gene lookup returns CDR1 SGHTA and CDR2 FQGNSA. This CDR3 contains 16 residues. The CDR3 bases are TGTGCCAGCAGCTTAGAAGGGGCTCGATATCCCTACGAGCAGTACGTC. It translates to CASSLEGARYPYEQYV.

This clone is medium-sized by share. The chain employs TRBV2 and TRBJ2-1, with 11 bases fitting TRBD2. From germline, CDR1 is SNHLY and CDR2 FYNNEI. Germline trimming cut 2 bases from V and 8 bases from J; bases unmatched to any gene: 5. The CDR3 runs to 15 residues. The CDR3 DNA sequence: TGTGCCAGCAGTGAATTTACTAGCGGGAGACATGAGCAGTTCTTC. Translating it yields CASSEFTSGRHEQFF.

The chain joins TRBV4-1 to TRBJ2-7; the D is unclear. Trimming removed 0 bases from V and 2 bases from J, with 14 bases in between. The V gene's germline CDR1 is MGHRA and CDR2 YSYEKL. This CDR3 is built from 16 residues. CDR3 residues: CASSQDLIGPTYEQYF. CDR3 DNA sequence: TGCGCCAGCAGCCAAGATCTTATCGGGCCAACCTACGAGCAGTACTTC.

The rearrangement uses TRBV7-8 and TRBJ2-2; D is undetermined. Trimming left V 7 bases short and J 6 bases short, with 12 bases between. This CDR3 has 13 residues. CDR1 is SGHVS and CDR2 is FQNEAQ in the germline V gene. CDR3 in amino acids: CASTPYDAGELFF. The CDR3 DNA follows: TGTGCCAGCACCCCTTATGATGCCGGGGAGCTGTTTTTT.

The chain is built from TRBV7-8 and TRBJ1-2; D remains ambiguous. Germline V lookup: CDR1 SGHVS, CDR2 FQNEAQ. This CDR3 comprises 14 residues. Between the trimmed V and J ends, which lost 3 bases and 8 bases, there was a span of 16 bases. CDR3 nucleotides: TGTGCCAGCAGCTTTGAATCCAAAGGAAACGGCTACACCTTC. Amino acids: CASSFESKGNGYTF.

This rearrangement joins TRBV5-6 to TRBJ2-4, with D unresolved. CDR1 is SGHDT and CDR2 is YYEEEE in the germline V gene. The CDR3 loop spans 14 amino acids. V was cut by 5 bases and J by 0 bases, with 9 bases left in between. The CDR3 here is CASRSSLAKNIQYF. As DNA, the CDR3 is TGTGCCAGCAGATCGTCCTTAGCCAAAAACATTCAGTACTTC.

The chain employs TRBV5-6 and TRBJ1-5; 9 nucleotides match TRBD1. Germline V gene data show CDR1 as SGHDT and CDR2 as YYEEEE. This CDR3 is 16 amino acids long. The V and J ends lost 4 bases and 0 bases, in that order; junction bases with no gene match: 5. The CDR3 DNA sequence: TGTGCCAGCAGCCTGGACAGGGGAAATAGCAATCAGCCCCAGCATTTT. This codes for CASSLDRGNSNQPQHF.

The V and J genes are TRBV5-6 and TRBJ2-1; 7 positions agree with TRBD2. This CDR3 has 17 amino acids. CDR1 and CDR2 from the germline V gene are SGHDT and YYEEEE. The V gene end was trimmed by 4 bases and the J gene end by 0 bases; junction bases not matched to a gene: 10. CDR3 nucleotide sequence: TGTGCCAGCAGCCTAAGCCTAGCGGCCCTCTCCTACAATGAGCAGTTCTTC. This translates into CASSLSLAALSYNEQFF. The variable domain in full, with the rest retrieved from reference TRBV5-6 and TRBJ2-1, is DAGVTQSPTHLIKTRGQQVTLRCSPKSGHDTVSWYQQALGQGPQFIFQYYEEEERQRGNFPDRFSGHQFPNYSSELNVNALLLGDSALYLCASSLSLAALSYNEQFFGPGTRLTVL.

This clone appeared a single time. The CDR3: CASSEFGRKETQYF. DNA for the CDR3: TGTGCCAGCAGTGAATTCGGCAGAAAAGAGACCCAGTACTTC. The chain couples TRBV25-1 to TRBJ2-5; D ambiguous. Per the germline V gene, CDR1 is MGHDK and CDR2 is SYGVNS. V lost 1 base to trimming and J lost 3 bases, with 9 bases between them. This CDR3 has 14 residues.

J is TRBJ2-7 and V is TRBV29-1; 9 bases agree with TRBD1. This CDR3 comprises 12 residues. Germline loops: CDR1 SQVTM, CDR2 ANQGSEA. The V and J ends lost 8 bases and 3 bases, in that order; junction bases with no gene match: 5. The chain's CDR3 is CSSRTGDYEQYF. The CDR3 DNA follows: TGCAGCAGCCGGACAGGGGACTACGAGCAGTACTTC.

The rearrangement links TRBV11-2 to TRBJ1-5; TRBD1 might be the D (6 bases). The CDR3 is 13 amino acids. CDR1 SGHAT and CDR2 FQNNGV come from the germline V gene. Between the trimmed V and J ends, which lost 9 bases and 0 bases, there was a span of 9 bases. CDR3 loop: CASQGYSNQPQHF. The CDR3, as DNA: TGTGCCAGTCAGGGGTATAGCAATCAGCCCCAGCATTTT.

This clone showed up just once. The DNA for the CDR3 is TGTGCCAGCAGCTCGGATTACGAGCAGTACTTC. Protein sequence: CASSSDYEQYF. The J gene is TRBJ2-7, the V gene TRBV5-6; D gene ambiguous. V lost 3 bases to trimming and J lost 4 bases, with 5 bases between them. Germline V gene lookup returns CDR1 SGHDT and CDR2 YYEEEE. The CDR3 has 11 amino acids.